Listed here are 7 T cell receptor beta chains from one sample, sequenced in a study of identical twins. TCRdb reprocessed the 5' RACE reads via MiXCR and lists one record per CDR3 protein. This sample has 1.5 million to 2 million distinct CDR3 sequences; roughly 35% occur once, and the top ten carry 0.27%. Sequenced input: cord blood. These receptors all stem from a newborn girl in good health.

The table lists this clonotype with a few counts. This chain uses TRBV20-1 with TRBJ1-1; D gene ambiguous. V was cut by 6 bases and J by 1 base, with 9 bases left in between. The CDR3 runs to 12 residues. Germline V gene lookup returns CDR1 DFQATT and CDR2 SNEGSKA (reference sequence). The CDR3 DNA reads as TGCAGTGCGAAACGACAGAACACTGAAGCTTTCTTT. Its translation: CSAKRQNTEAFF.

This clonotype was detected only a few times. The rearrangement joins TRBV20-1 to TRBJ2-3, with 14 bases identical to TRBD2. The CDR3 totals 15 residues. Germline V gives CDR1 DFQATT, CDR2 SNEGSKA (reference sequence). J gave up 1 base and V 4 bases, and 1 base lay outside the gene matches. In nucleotides, the CDR3 is TGCAGTGCTACGACTAGCGGGAGGGGCACAGATACGCAGTATTTT. Protein product: CSATTSGRGTDTQYF.

The V and J genes are TRBV18 and TRBJ2-3, with 9 bases aligning to TRBD1. The V and J ends lost 2 bases and 2 bases, in that order; junction bases with no gene match: 5. Germline values: CDR1 KGHSH, CDR2 LQKENI. There are 16 residues in the CDR3. Here the CDR3 reads CASSPTGQGPTDTQYF. The DNA of the CDR3 is TGTGCCAGCTCACCAACGGGACAGGGCCCCACAGATACGCAGTATTTT.

In this sample, this clonotype turned up many times. V is TRBV5-6 and J is TRBJ1-5; D uncertain. The germline CDR1 and CDR2 sequences are SGHDT and YYEEEE. The V end lost 3 bases, the J end lost 3 bases, and 4 bases lay between the germline ends. The CDR3 spans 12 residues. The CDR3, as DNA: TGTGCCAGCAGCTCGCACAATCAGCCCCAGCATTTT. Protein product: CASSSHNQPQHF.

The chain links TRBV7-2 to TRBJ2-1; the match to TRBD2 covers 8 bases. V was clipped by 5 bases and J by 3 bases; unmatched bases: 9. Germline lookup yields CDR1 SGHTA and CDR2 FQGNSA. The CDR3 runs to 16 residues. CDR3 loop: CASSDQRGWVYNEQFF. The CDR3 DNA sequence: TGTGCCAGCAGCGATCAGCGGGGGTGGGTCTACAATGAGCAGTTCTTC. Using reference TRBV7-2 and TRBJ2-1 for the parts outside the CDR3, the full variable domain is GAGVSQSPSNKVTEKGKDVELRCDPISGHTALYWYRQSLGQGLEFLIYFQGNSAPDKSGLPSDRFSAERTGGSVSTLTIQRTQQEDSAVYLCASSDQRGWVYNEQFFGPGTRLTVL.

The V and J genes are TRBV7-9 and TRBJ1-5; D is unresolved. V was cut by 0 bases and J by 9 bases, with 9 bases left in between. Looked up from germline, CDR1 is SEHNR and CDR2 is FQNEAQ (reference sequence). This CDR3 region has 13 residues. CDR3 sequence (DNA): TGTGCCAGCAGCTTAGCCGGTGGCGGGCCCCAGCATTTT. Translating gives CASSLAGGGPQHF.

The chain employs TRBV7-2 and TRBJ2-7, with D perhaps matching TRBD1 or TRBD2 (6 bases each). Between the trimmed V and J ends, which lost 2 bases and 0 bases, there was a span of 17 bases. The CDR3 is made up of 17 amino acids. Germline-derived CDR1 and CDR2 are SGHTA and FQGNSA. The CDR3 DNA sequence: TGTGCCAGCAGCTTACGGGGGCAGGGGACCCTCTCCTACGAGCAGTACTTC. It yields the protein CASSLRGQGTLSYEQYF.